This TCR beta chain was recovered during a study of blood T cell repertoires in COVID-19. Study as a whole: From T cells, B-cell-depleted T cells, or PBMCs came the material, which was cDNA or gDNA.

Measured with immunoSEQ multiplex PCR; TCRdb has only the in-frame clones, and not every one. The data contain approximately 450,000 clones, roughly nine tenths of them singletons. In terms of age and location, participants ranged from about 18 to 95 years and lived in fewer than 30 US areas. Allocation to cohorts depended on clinical history reported by the participants. Cohort 3 donors were reported recovered after two negative PCRs, clearance, or symptom resolution. This sequence was found in a man between 25 and 39 years old who had recovered from COVID-19. Material for sequencing was PBMCs or T cells enriched from blood (not recorded which).

In DNA form, the CDR3 reads TGTGCCAGCTCCCGGGGCAATGAGCAGTTCTTC. Translating gives CASSRGNEQFF. The rearrangement joins TRBV18 to TRBJ2-1; possibly TRBD2 for D (5 bases). Germline assignment: CDR1 KGHSH and CDR2 LQKENI. V was shortened by 6 bases and J by 6 bases, with 6 bases between the two germline ends. This CDR3 has 11 residues. Using reference TRBV18 and TRBJ2-1 for the parts outside the CDR3, the full variable domain is NAGVMQNPRHLVRRRGQEARLRCSPMKGHSHVYWYRQLPEEGLKFMVYLQKENIIDESGMPKERFSAEFPKEGPSILRIQQVVRGDSAAYFCASSRGNEQFFGPGTRLTVL.